This TCR beta chain was captured in a study of blood T cell repertoires in COVID-19. At the level of the study: In each case, the material was cDNA or gDNA derived from T cells, B-cell-depleted T cells, or PBMCs.

As handled by the study authors: Nucleated cell counts were estimated from reference gene primer amplification. Generated by immunoSEQ multiplex PCR, the TCRdb table keeps only in-frame clones and is missing some. That table furnishes V, J and clone size, whereas the DNA furnished D and trimming. The sample carries 200,000 to 300,000 clones, about nine tenths recorded once. CDR1 and CDR2 (germline): MNHEY, SVGAGI. The trim removed 4 bases at V and 5 bases at J, leaving 9 bases unmatched. The CDR3 has 16 residues. Sample: peripheral blood. The V gene is TRBV6-5, the J gene TRBJ2-5; 11 nucleotides align to TRBD1. The clonotype was recovered from a man in his thirties or forties with COVID-19, enrolled during active disease. CDR3 in DNA: TGTGCCAGCAGTTCAGGGGACAGGGGGATTCGCGAGACCCAGTACTTC. This translates into CASSSGDRGIRETQYF.